This TCR beta chain was obtained from a study of blood T cell repertoires in COVID-19 (dated by TCRdb to about 2020). With respect to the entire study: Samples from collaborators originated in the United States, Italy and Spain and spanned both the acute and convalescent phases of COVID-19. The material from the prospective study consisted of cDNA or gDNA derived from T cells, B-cell-depleted T cells, or PBMCs. Deeply sampled blood TCRbeta repertoires from subjects exposed to, actively infected with, or recovered from COVID-19 were included in the dataset. The repertoires were released in a freely available public database intended as a resource for research on the immune response to SARS-CoV-2. The samples were drawn from the first 160 participants of the ongoing ImmuneRACE study and from 1,254 subjects provided by 6 global collaborators. Nearly every sample came with metadata listing a de-identified subject ID, COVID-19 status, age in years and sex. HLA class I and class II types, where available, came from metadata supplied by the sample provider rather than from assay-based typing.

Based on the germline V gene, the CDR1 and CDR2 sequences are SGHTA and FQGNSA. Including the terminal cysteine and phenylalanine, the CDR3 comprises 13 residues. Just the 39-base CDR3 DNA is kept, in frame starting at base 1. A distance of 13 bases separates the germline ends of V and J, which lose 4 bases and 6 bases respectively. The paper as a whole reports these results and caveats: Clinical and demographic metadata were provided uncurated, with the amount varying by source and participant.

Whole blood was collected in K2EDTA tubes by collaborating institutions according to the institutions' own protocols. For TCRbeta analysis, collaborators shipped samples as frozen whole blood, isolated PBMCs, or DNA extracted from either of those sample types. As to this clone: Its antigen has not been determined. One base away there is no much larger clone; base qualities are not given.

TCRbeta CDR3 regions were amplified from genomic DNA using the immunoSEQ Assay, a bias-controlled multiplex PCR. From the authors' description of their analysis: Nucleated cell counts per sample were estimated from amplification of reference gene primers within the assay. Sequence reads were collapsed and filtered to measure the absolute abundance of every unique TCRbeta CDR3 rearrangement. Productive Simpson clonality was computed per sample as the square root of Simpson's diversity index over productive rearrangements. TCRdb carries this immuneACCESS record with in-frame sequences only. Its versions omit some clonotypes, under half of them owing to an unresolved V gene in the studies checked, with the rest unexplained. Clonal size and the V and J genes are those of that table, whereas D and trimming came from the DNA. The sample data list approximately 29,000 clones, and around 86% of these were observed just once. The ten largest clones add up to about 16% of the sample.

The chain is encoded by TRBV7-2 joined to TRBJ2-7; there is no confident call for the D gene. The sample comprised peripheral blood. This receptor was taken from a woman in her sixties or seventies with active COVID-19. The bases read TGTGCCAGCAGCTCACTCTGGTCGAGCGAGCAGTACTTC. Its protein is CASSSLWSSEQYF.